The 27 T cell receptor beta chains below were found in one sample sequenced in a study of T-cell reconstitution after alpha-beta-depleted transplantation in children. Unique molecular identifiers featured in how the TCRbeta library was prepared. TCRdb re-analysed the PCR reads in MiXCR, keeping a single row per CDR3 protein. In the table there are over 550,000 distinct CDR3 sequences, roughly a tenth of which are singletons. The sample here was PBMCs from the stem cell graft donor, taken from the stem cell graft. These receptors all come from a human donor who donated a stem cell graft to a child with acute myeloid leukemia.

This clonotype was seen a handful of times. The CDR3 region has the DNA TGTGCCAGCAGCCAAGACCCCGGGACAGGGAGTACAAAACAAGATACGCAGTATTTT. Its protein product is CASSQDPGTGSTKQDTQYF. The chain carries TRBV14 and TRBJ2-3; 9 bases fit TRBD1. Per germline, CDR1 SGHDN and CDR2 FVKESK. After removal of 0 bases from V and 5 bases from J, the junction contained 15 bases not matched to a gene. This CDR3 has 19 amino acids.

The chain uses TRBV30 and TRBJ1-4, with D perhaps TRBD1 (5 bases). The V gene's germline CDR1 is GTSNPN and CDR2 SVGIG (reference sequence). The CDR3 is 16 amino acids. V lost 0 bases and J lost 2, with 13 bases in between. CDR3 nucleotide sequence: TGTGCCTGGAGTGTAGGGGCCATGCCTACTAATGAAAAACTGTTTTTT. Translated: CAWSVGAMPTNEKLFF.

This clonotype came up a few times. CDR3 sequence: CSARDTQGEWTEAFF. CDR3 in DNA: TGCAGTGCTAGAGATACCCAGGGAGAATGGACTGAAGCTTTCTTT. The V and J genes are TRBV20-1 and TRBJ1-1; possible D gene TRBD1, 5 bases. The V end lost 0 bases, the J end lost 5 bases, and 16 bases lay between the germline ends. Germline-derived CDR1 and CDR2 are DFQATT and SNEGSKA (reference sequence). The CDR3 is made up of 15 amino acids.

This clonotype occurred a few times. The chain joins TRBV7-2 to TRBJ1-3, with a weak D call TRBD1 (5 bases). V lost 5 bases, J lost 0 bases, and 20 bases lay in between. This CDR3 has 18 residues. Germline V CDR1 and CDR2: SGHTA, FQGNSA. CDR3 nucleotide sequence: TGTGCCAGCAGCCCCCAAACAGGCCTAAGCCCCTCTGGAAACACCATATATTTT. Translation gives CASSPQTGLSPSGNTIYF. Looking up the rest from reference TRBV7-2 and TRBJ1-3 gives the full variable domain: GAGVSQSPSNKVTEKGKDVELRCDPISGHTALYWYRQSLGQGLEFLIYFQGNSAPDKSGLPSDRFSAERTGGSVSTLTIQRTQQEDSAVYLCASSPQTGLSPSGNTIYFGEGSWLTVV.

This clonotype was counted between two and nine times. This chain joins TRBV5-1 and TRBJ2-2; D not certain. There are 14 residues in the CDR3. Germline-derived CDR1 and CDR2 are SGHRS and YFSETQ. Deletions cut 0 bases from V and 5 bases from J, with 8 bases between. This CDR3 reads CASSLARETGELFF. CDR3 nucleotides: TGCGCCAGCAGCTTGGCCCGTGAAACCGGGGAGCTGTTTTTT. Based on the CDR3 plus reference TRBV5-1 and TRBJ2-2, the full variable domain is KAGVTQTPRYLIKTRGQQVTLSCSPISGHRSVSWYQQTPGQGLQFLFEYFSETQRNKGNFPGRFSGRQFSNSRSEMNVSTLELGDSALYLCASSLARETGELFFGEGSRLTVL.

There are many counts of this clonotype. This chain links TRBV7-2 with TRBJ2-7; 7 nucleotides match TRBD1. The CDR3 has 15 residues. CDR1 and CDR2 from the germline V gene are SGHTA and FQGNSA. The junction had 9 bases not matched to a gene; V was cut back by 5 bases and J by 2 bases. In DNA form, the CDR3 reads TGTGCCAGCAGCCCGACGACTGGGACAGCCTACGAGCAGTACTTC. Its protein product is CASSPTTGTAYEQYF. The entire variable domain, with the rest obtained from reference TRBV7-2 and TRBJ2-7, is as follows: GAGVSQSPSNKVTEKGKDVELRCDPISGHTALYWYRQSLGQGLEFLIYFQGNSAPDKSGLPSDRFSAERTGGSVSTLTIQRTQQEDSAVYLCASSPTTGTAYEQYFGPGTRLTVT.

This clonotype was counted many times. Written as DNA, the CDR3 is TGCAGCGTTGAAGGATCCAGGGGGACAGGGAGGAATGAGCAGTTCTTC. Translation gives CSVEGSRGTGRNEQFF. This chain joins TRBV29-1 and TRBJ2-1, with 9 bases lining up with TRBD1. The V gene end was trimmed by 1 base and the J gene end by 7 bases; junction bases not matched to a gene: 11. Germline V gene sequence: CDR1 SQVTM, CDR2 ANQGSEA. This CDR3 comprises 16 residues.

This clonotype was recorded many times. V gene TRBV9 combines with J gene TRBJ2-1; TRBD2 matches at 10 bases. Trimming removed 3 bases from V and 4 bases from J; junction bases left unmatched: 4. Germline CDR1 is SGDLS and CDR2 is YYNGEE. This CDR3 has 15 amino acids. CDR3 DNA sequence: TGTGCCAGCAGCGCGCTAGCGGGAGCGTACAATGAGCAGTTCTTC. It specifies CASSALAGAYNEQFF.

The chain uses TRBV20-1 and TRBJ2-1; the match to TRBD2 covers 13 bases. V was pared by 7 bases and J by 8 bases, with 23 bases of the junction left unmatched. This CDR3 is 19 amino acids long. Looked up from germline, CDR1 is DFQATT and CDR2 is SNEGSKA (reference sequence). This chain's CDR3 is CSVPVRGGTSGREGDEQFF. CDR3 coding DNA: TGCAGTGTTCCGGTTAGAGGAGGCACTAGCGGGAGGGAGGGGGATGAGCAGTTCTTC.

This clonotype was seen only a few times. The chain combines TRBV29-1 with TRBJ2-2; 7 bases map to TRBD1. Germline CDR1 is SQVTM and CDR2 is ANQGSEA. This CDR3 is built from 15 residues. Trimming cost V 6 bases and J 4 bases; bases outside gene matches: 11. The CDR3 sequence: CSVKARGSGTGELFF. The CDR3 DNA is TGCAGCGTCAAAGCCAGGGGGTCGGGCACCGGGGAGCTGTTTTTT.

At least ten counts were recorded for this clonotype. CDR3 DNA: TGTGCCAGCAGTTCCCAAAAGGCCTGGGGGTCCTACAATGAGCAGTTCTTC. This codes for CASSSQKAWGSYNEQFF. J is TRBJ2-1 and V is TRBV12-3 or TRBV12-4, with D perhaps assigned TRBD1 or TRBD2 (5 bases each). The V end lost 4 bases, the J end lost 1 base, and 17 bases lay between the germline ends. CDR3 size: 17 residues.

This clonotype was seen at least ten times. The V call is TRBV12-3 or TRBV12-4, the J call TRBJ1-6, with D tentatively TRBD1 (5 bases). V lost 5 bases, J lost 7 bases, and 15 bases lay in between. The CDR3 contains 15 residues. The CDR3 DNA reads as TGTGCCAGCAGTCTCCAGGGAATGGGGAATTCACCCCTCCACTTT. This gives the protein CASSLQGMGNSPLHF.

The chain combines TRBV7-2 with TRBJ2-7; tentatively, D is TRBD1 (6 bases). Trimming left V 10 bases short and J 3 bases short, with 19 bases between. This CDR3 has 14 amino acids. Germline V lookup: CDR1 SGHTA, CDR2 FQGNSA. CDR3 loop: CATSRTGFNYEQYF. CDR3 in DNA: TGTGCCACGTCTCGTACAGGGTTTAACTACGAGCAGTACTTC.

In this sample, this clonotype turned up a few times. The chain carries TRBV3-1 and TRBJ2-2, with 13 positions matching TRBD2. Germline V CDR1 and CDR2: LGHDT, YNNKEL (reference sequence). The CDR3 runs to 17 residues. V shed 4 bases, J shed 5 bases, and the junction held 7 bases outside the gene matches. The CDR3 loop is CASSPLTSGRRTGELFF. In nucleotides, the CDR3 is TGTGCCAGCAGCCCCTTGACTAGCGGGAGGCGAACCGGGGAGCTGTTTTTT.

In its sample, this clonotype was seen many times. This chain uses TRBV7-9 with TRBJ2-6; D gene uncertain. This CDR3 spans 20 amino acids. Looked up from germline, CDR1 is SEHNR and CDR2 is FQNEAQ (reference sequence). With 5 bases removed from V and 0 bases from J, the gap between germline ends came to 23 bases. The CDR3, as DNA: TGTGCCAGCAGCCCTATCCTCTTCCCGATGCCTAGCTCTGGGGCCAACGTCCTGACTTTC. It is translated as CASSPILFPMPSSGANVLTF.

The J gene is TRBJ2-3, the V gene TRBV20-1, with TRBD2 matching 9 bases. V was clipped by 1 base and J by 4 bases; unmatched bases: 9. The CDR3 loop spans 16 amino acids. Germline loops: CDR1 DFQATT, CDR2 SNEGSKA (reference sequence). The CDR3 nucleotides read TGCAGTGCTAGAGGCATCTCGCGGGAGGGCCCAGATACGCAGTATTTT. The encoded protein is CSARGISREGPDTQYF.

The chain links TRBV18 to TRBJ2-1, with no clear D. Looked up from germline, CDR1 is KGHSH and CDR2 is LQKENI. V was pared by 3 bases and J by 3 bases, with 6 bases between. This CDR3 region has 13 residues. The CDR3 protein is CASSPVHYNEQFF. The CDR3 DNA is TGTGCCAGCTCACCGGTCCACTACAATGAGCAGTTCTTC.

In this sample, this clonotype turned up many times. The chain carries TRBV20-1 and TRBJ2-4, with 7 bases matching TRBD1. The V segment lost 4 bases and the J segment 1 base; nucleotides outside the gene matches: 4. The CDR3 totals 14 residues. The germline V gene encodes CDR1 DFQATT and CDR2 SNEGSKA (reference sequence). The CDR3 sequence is CSAKQTGAKNIQYF. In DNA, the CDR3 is TGCAGTGCTAAGCAGACAGGGGCCAAAAACATTCAGTACTTC.

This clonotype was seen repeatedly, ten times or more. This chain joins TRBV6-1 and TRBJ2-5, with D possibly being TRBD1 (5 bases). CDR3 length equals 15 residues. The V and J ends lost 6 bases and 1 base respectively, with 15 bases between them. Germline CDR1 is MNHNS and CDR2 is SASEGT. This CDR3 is CASRKRLDIQETQYF. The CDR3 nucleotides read TGTGCCAGCAGAAAGCGTTTGGACATCCAAGAGACCCAGTACTTC.

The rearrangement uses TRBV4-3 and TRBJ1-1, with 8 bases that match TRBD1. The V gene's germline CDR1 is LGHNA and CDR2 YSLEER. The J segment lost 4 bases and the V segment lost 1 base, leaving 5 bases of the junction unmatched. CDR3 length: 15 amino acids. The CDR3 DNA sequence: TGCGCCAGCAGCCAAGCGGACAGGGAGAGCACTGAAGCTTTCTTT. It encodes CASSQADRESTEAFF.

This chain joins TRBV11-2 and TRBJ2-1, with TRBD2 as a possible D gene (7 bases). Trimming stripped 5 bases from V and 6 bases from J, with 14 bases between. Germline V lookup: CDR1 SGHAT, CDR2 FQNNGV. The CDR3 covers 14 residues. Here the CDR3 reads CASSRLAGANEQFF. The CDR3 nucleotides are TGTGCCAGCAGCCGCCTGGCGGGGGCCAATGAGCAGTTCTTC.

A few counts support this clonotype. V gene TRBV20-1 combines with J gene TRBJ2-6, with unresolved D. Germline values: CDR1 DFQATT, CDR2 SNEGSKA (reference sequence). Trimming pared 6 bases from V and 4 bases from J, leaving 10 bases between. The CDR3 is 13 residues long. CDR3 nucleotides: TGCAGTGCCATCACACCGGGGGCCAACGTCCTGACTTTC. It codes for CSAITPGANVLTF.

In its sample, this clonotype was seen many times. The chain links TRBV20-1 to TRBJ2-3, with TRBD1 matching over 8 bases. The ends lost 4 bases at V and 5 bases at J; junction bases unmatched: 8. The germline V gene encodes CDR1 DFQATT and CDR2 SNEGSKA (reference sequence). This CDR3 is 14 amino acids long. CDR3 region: CSAKVAGGRDTQYF. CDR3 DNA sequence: TGCAGTGCTAAAGTGGCAGGGGGCAGAGATACGCAGTATTTT.

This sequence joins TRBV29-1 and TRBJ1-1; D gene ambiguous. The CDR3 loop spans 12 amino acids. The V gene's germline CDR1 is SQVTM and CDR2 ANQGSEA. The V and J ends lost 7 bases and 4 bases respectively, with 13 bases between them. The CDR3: CSGRLTGTEAFF. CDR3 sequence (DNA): TGCAGCGGTCGCCTGACCGGCACTGAAGCTTTCTTT.

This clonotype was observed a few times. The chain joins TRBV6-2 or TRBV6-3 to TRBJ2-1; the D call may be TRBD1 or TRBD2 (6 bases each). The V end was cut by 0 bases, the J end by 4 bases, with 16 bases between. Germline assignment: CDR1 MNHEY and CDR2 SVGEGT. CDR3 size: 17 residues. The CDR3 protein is CASSYSHGRGGYNEQFF. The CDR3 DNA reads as TGTGCCAGCAGTTACTCTCACGGGCGAGGGGGGTACAATGAGCAGTTCTTC.

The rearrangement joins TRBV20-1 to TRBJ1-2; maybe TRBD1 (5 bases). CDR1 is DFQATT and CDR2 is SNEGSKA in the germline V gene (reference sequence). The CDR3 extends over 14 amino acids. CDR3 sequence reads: CRAGLGGAGYGYTF. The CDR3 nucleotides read TGCAGGGCGGGCTTGGGAGGGGCCGGTTATGGCTACACCTTC.

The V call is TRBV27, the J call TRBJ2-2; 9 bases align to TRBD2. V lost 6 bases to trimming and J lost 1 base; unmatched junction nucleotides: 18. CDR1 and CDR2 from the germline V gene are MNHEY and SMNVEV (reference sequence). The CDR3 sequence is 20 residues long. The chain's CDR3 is CASRRIVAGAPQMNTGELFF. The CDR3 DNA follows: TGTGCCAGCAGACGAATAGTAGCGGGAGCGCCTCAAATGAACACCGGGGAGCTGTTTTTT.